Following are 29 T cell receptor beta chains from one sample sequenced in a study of T cell changes during pregnancy in multiple sclerosis. TCRdb keeps only in-frame clones here, not all; method: immunoSEQ multiplex PCR. The sample includes 80,000 to 95,000 clones, over 85% of them seen just once. The sample consisted of peripheral blood, taken in the third trimester of pregnancy. The receptor set was obtained from a female donor in good health, enrolled as a control in a pregnancy study.

This chain links TRBV4-1 with TRBJ2-7, with 8 bases that match TRBD2. CDR1 MGHRA and CDR2 YSYEKL come from the germline V gene. V dropped 5 bases and J dropped 5; count of bases not matched to a gene: 8. CDR3 length: 14 residues. DNA of the CDR3: TGCGCCAGCAGCTATCTAAGCGGGAGCGACGAGCAGTACTTC. Translation gives CASSYLSGSDEQYF.

This chain links TRBV15 with TRBJ1-5, with 7 positions matching TRBD1. V shed 5 bases and J 2 bases; nucleotides not matched to a gene: 6. Germline values: CDR1 LNHNV, CDR2 YYDKDF (reference sequence). CDR3 size: 15 residues. The CDR3 coding sequence is TGTGCCACCAGCGAAGGACAGGCGGGCAATCAGCCCCAGCATTTT. It codes for CATSEGQAGNQPQHF.

CDR3 protein: CASSFSGTLGNEQFF. The CDR3 DNA sequence: TGTGCCAGCAGTTTTAGCGGGACCCTCGGGAATGAGCAGTTCTTC. The V call is TRBV2, the J call TRBJ2-1; 8 bases are a match to TRBD2. CDR1 and CDR2 from the germline V gene are SNHLY and FYNNEI. This CDR3 spans 15 amino acids. V shed 5 bases, J shed 7 bases, and the junction held 10 bases outside the gene matches.

This sequence joins TRBV4-1 and TRBJ2-7; 11 positions match TRBD2. Germline V gene lookup returns CDR1 MGHRA and CDR2 YSYEKL. Germline trimming cut 5 bases from V and 3 bases from J; bases unmatched to any gene: 6. This CDR3 contains 15 residues. CDR3 residues: CASSYGLAGSYEQYF. The CDR3 DNA is TGCGCCAGCAGCTATGGACTAGCGGGTAGCTACGAGCAGTACTTC.

The J gene is TRBJ1-4, the V gene TRBV5-1; 9 bases agree with TRBD1. CDR1 and CDR2 from the germline V gene are SGHRS and YFSETQ. The CDR3 contains 15 residues. V shed 4 bases and J 6 bases; nucleotides not matched to a gene: 7. This chain's CDR3 is CASSTSDRGDEKLFF. CDR3 nucleotides: TGCGCCAGCAGCACATCGGACAGGGGAGATGAAAAACTGTTTTTT.

The rearrangement uses TRBV5-1 and TRBJ2-3, with 8 bases lining up with TRBD2. J lost 3 bases, V lost 4 bases, and 4 bases had no gene match. CDR3 length: 14 amino acids. CDR1 SGHRS and CDR2 YFSETQ come from the germline V gene. The CDR3 here is CASSDSGKTDTQYF. The CDR3 DNA is TGCGCCAGCAGCGATAGCGGGAAAACAGATACGCAGTATTTT.

The rearrangement links TRBV28 to TRBJ1-5; 9 bases align to TRBD1. Trimming at V came to 6 bases and at J to 6 bases, leaving 6 bases not matched to a gene. There are 14 residues in the CDR3. The germline V gene has CDR1 MDHEN and CDR2 SYDVKM. CDR3 coding DNA: TGTGCCAGCAGCACCGGGACAGGGCCTCAGCCCCAGCATTTT. Protein: CASSTGTGPQPQHF.

The chain is built from TRBV6-1 and TRBJ2-7; 7 bases line up with TRBD1. Looked up from germline, CDR1 is MNHNS and CDR2 is SASEGT. The junction had 10 bases not matched to a gene; V was cut back by 6 bases and J by 8 bases. CDR3 length equals 13 residues. CDR3 nucleotide sequence: TGTGCCAGCAGGGGGACAGTCCTACGAAAGCAGTACTTC. As protein: CASRGTVLRKQYF.

The chain employs TRBV5-1 and TRBJ2-3; TRBD2 aligns across 8 bases. CDR3 length: 14 residues. Trimming took 0 bases from V and 6 from J; bases not matched to a gene: 3. Looked up from germline, CDR1 is SGHRS and CDR2 is YFSETQ. CDR3 in amino acids: CASSLGTGGDTQYF. The CDR3 region has the DNA TGCGCCAGCAGCTTGGGCACGGGGGGGGATACGCAGTATTTT.

The rearrangement joins TRBV4-1 to TRBJ2-7, with 14 bases lining up with TRBD2. The V gene's germline CDR1 is MGHRA and CDR2 YSYEKL. The CDR3 contains 15 residues. J gave up 5 bases and V 4 bases, and 4 bases lay outside the gene matches. This CDR3 reads CASSPGTSGSHEQYF. The CDR3 DNA reads TGCGCCAGCAGCCCCGGGACTAGCGGGAGCCACGAGCAGTACTTC.

Only a few counts were recorded for this clone. This sequence joins TRBV5-4 and TRBJ1-1; 7 bases line up with TRBD1. This CDR3 has 14 residues. V lost 7 bases and J lost 3; bases outside the gene matches: 9. Germline V gives CDR1 SGHNT, CDR2 YYREEE (reference sequence). CDR3 residues: CASGLTGQHTEAFF. The DNA of the CDR3 is TGTGCCAGCGGTCTAACGGGACAGCACACTGAAGCTTTCTTT. Complete variable domain (other parts from reference TRBV5-4 and TRBJ1-1): ETGVTQSPTHLIKTRGQQVTLRCSSQSGHNTVSWYQQALGQGPQFIFQYYREEENGRGNFPPRFSGLQFPNYSSELNVNALELDDSALYLCASGLTGQHTEAFFGQGTRLTVV.

This clone was counted a single time. This chain joins TRBV28 and TRBJ2-2, with 10 bases identical to TRBD1. Germline CDR1 MDHEN, CDR2 SYDVKM. V lost 6 bases and J lost 7; bases outside the gene matches: 5. The CDR3 contains 14 residues. CDR3 sequence (DNA): TGTGCCAGCAGGGGACAGGGGTTCGTCGGGGAGCTGTTTTTT. This translates into CASRGQGFVGELFF.

This chain joins TRBV5-6 and TRBJ2-1, with 10 bases aligning to TRBD1. V lost 5 bases and J lost 0; bases outside the gene matches: 8. There are 17 residues in the CDR3. Germline CDR1 and CDR2: SGHDT and YYEEEE. The CDR3 DNA sequence: TGTGCCAGCAGTCGTCCCGGGACAGGGGACTCCTACAATGAGCAGTTCTTC. It specifies CASSRPGTGDSYNEQFF.

The chain couples TRBV5-1 to TRBJ2-3, with 9 positions matching TRBD2. Unmatched junction bases numbered 8, after V lost 4 bases and J lost 2 bases. This CDR3 region has 16 residues. Germline loops: CDR1 SGHRS, CDR2 YFSETQ. Here the CDR3 DNA reads TGCGCCAGCAGCCCGTGGACTAGCGCCTTCACAGATACGCAGTATTTT. This encodes CASSPWTSAFTDTQYF. The full variable domain, in which reference TRBV5-1 and TRBJ2-3 provide the parts outside the CDR3, is KAGVTQTPRYLIKTRGQQVTLSCSPISGHRSVSWYQQTPGQGLQFLFEYFSETQRNKGNFPGRFSGRQFSNSRSEMNVSTLELGDSALYLCASSPWTSAFTDTQYFGPGTRLTVL.

This rearrangement joins TRBV4-2 to TRBJ2-1; tentative D call: TRBD2 (6 bases). With 0 bases removed from V and 7 bases from J, the gap between germline ends came to 13 bases. The CDR3 runs 15 residues. CDR1 is LGHNA and CDR2 is YNFKEQ in the germline V gene. Written as DNA, the CDR3 is TGTGCCAGCAGCCAAGAGCCGGGGGTAAAGAATGAGCAGTTCTTC. Translated, it gives CASSQEPGVKNEQFF.

This clone occurred once. This chain links TRBV4-1 with TRBJ2-1, with 11 nucleotides matching TRBD2. The J segment lost 7 bases and the V segment lost 0 bases, leaving 2 bases of the junction unmatched. The germline gives CDR1 MGHRA, CDR2 YSYEKL. The CDR3 is 15 residues long. The CDR3 sequence is CASSQEPSGRNEQFF. CDR3 nucleotide sequence: TGCGCCAGCAGCCAAGAACCTAGCGGGAGGAATGAGCAGTTCTTC.

J is TRBJ2-7 and V is TRBV13; 9 bases line up with TRBD1. CDR1 and CDR2 from the germline V gene are PRHDT and FYEKMQ (reference sequence). The CDR3 runs 14 residues. V was clipped by 8 bases and J by 0 bases; unmatched bases: 5. The chain's CDR3 is CASAPGQGSYEQYF. The CDR3 DNA sequence: TGTGCCAGCGCCCCGGGACAGGGCTCCTACGAGCAGTACTTC.

This clone was counted once. The chain joins TRBV6-1 to TRBJ1-2; the D is unclear. V was trimmed by 5 bases and J by 4 bases, leaving 8 bases between them. Looked up from germline, CDR1 is MNHNS and CDR2 is SASEGT. The CDR3 is made up of 12 amino acids. The CDR3 sequence: CASSLSPYGYTF. The CDR3 DNA reads TGTGCCAGCAGTCTGTCCCCCTATGGCTACACCTTC.

The chain is built from TRBV5-1 and TRBJ2-1; 14 nucleotides match TRBD2. The CDR3 extends over 16 amino acids. V lost 4 bases to trimming and J lost 7 bases; unmatched junction nucleotides: 7. The germline V gene encodes CDR1 SGHRS and CDR2 YFSETQ. The CDR3, as DNA: TGCGCCAGCAGCCCTCCGGGACTAGCGGGAGTGAATGAGCAGTTCTTC. Protein sequence: CASSPPGLAGVNEQFF.

This rearrangement joins TRBV27 to TRBJ2-1, with D tentatively TRBD1 (6 bases). The CDR3 is made up of 16 amino acids. V lost 6 bases to trimming and J lost 0 bases, with 15 bases between them. The germline CDR1 and CDR2 sequences are MNHEY and SMNVEV (reference sequence). The CDR3 nucleotides are TGTGCCAGCAGACTTGACAGGACGAGCTCCTACAATGAGCAGTTCTTC. This gives the protein CASRLDRTSSYNEQFF.

This clone was seen a single time. The V call is TRBV5-1, the J call TRBJ2-7; 9 bases are shared with TRBD1. The CDR3 is 15 amino acids. Trimming removed 3 bases from V and 7 bases from J; junction bases left unmatched: 11. CDR1 is SGHRS, CDR2 YFSETQ, per germline. The CDR3 reads CASSYAGQGVGEQYF. DNA for the CDR3: TGCGCCAGCAGCTATGCGGGACAGGGTGTGGGTGAGCAGTACTTC.

This clone was seen only once. The V call is TRBV7-2, the J call TRBJ2-7; 10 bases are a match to TRBD1. Germline V gene data show CDR1 as SGHTA and CDR2 as FQGNSA. This CDR3 has 15 amino acids. The ends lost 5 bases at V and 3 bases at J; junction bases unmatched: 7. The CDR3 nucleotides are TGTGCCAGCAGCACAGGGGGACAGGGGATCTACGAGCAGTACTTC. Translation: CASSTGGQGIYEQYF. Using reference TRBV7-2 and TRBJ2-7 for the parts outside the CDR3, the full variable domain is GAGVSQSPSNKVTEKGKDVELRCDPISGHTALYWYRQSLGQGLEFLIYFQGNSAPDKSGLPSDRFSAERTGGSVSTLTIQRTQQEDSAVYLCASSTGGQGIYEQYFGPGTRLTVT.

This chain connects TRBV29-1 to TRBJ1-1; possible D gene TRBD1, 5 bases. This CDR3 is 15 amino acids long. The germline CDR1 and CDR2 sequences are SQVTM and ANQGSEA. The V gene lost 7 bases and the J gene lost 1 base, with 19 bases spanning the gap. The CDR3 spells CSALDGRGWNTEAFF. CDR3 in DNA: TGCAGCGCCTTGGACGGTAGGGGATGGAACACTGAAGCTTTCTTT. The entire variable domain, with the rest obtained from reference TRBV29-1 and TRBJ1-1, is as follows: SAVISQKPSRDICQRGTSLTIQCQVDSQVTMMFWYRQQPGQSLTLIATANQGSEATYESGFVIDKFPISRPNLTFSTLTVSNMSPEDSSIYLCSALDGRGWNTEAFFGQGTRLTVV.

The chain employs TRBV5-1 and TRBJ2-7; TRBD2 matches at 10 bases. Germline CDR1 SGHRS, CDR2 YFSETQ. The J segment lost 2 bases and the V segment lost 7 bases, leaving 3 bases of the junction unmatched. This CDR3 comprises 13 residues. The CDR3 loop is CASGTSETYEQYF. CDR3 DNA sequence: TGCGCCAGCGGGACTAGCGAAACCTACGAGCAGTACTTC.

CDR3 DNA sequence: TGTGCCAGCACTGACAGAGACGCCTTGTACGAGCAGTACTTC. As protein: CASTDRDALYEQYF. The chain uses TRBV28 and TRBJ2-7; D possibly corresponds to TRBD1 (5 bases). The V gene lost 7 bases and the J gene lost 4 bases, with 17 bases spanning the gap. Germline lookup yields CDR1 MDHEN and CDR2 SYDVKM. The CDR3 extends over 14 amino acids.

V usage is TRBV7-2 and J usage is TRBJ1-2; the match to TRBD1 covers 7 bases. The ends lost 0 bases at V and 1 base at J; junction bases unmatched: 5. The CDR3 consists of 16 residues. CDR1 is SGHTA, CDR2 FQGNSA, per germline. The CDR3 is CASSLALGQDNYGYTF. The CDR3 DNA sequence: TGTGCCAGCAGCTTAGCGCTAGGACAGGATAACTATGGCTACACCTTC. The full variable domain, rest sourced from reference TRBV7-2 and TRBJ1-2, is GAGVSQSPSNKVTEKGKDVELRCDPISGHTALYWYRQSLGQGLEFLIYFQGNSAPDKSGLPSDRFSAERTGGSVSTLTIQRTQQEDSAVYLCASSLALGQDNYGYTFGSGTRLTVV.

The chain carries TRBV5-1 and TRBJ2-1; possible D gene TRBD2, 6 bases. Germline values: CDR1 SGHRS, CDR2 YFSETQ. Trimming cost V 1 base and J 6 bases, with 8 bases left between them. The CDR3 is 13 amino acids. CDR3 nucleotides: TGCGCCAGCAGCTTGTCCGGGGGCAATGAGCAGTTCTTC. It is translated as CASSLSGGNEQFF.

This clone was seen a handful of times. The rearrangement uses TRBV29-1 and TRBJ1-4; 9 bases align to TRBD1. Germline V gene lookup returns CDR1 SQVTM and CDR2 ANQGSEA. The CDR3 extends over 10 amino acids. Trimming removed 7 bases from V and 11 bases from J; junction bases left unmatched: 2. Here the CDR3 DNA reads TGCAGCGCCGGGACAGGGAAACTGTTTTTT. Its translation: CSAGTGKLFF.

CDR3 nucleotide sequence: TGTGCCAGCAGTTCCGCGGGAGAGCAGTACTTC. Its translation is CASSSAGEQYF. This chain joins TRBV6-6 and TRBJ2-7; D is perhaps TRBD2 (6 bases). Per germline, CDR1 MNHNY and CDR2 SVGAGI (reference sequence). Trimming shortened V by 4 bases and J by 7 bases, and 8 bases separated the two germline ends. The CDR3 has 11 amino acids.